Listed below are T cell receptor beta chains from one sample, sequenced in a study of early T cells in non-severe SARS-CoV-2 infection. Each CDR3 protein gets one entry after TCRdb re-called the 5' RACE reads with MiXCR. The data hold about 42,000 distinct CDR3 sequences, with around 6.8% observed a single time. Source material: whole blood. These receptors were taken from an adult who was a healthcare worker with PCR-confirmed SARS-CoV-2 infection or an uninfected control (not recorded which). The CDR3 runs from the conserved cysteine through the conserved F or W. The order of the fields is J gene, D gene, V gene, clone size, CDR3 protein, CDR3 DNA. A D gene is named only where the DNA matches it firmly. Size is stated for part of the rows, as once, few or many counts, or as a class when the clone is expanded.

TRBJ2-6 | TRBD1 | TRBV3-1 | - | CASSRRDRGYSSGANVLTF | TGTGCCAGCAGCCGACGGGACAGGGGGTACAGCTCTGGGGCCAACGTCCTGACTTTC
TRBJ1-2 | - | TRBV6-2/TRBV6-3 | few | CASSYSARGNYGYTF | TGTGCCAGCAGTTACTCGGCCAGGGGTAACTATGGCTACACCTTC
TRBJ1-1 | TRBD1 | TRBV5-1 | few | CASSFRQGQTEAFF | TGCGCCAGCAGCTTTAGACAGGGCCAAACTGAAGCTTTCTTT
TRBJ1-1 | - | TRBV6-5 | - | CASSYPSSIEAFF | TGTGCCAGCAGTTACCCCAGTTCTATCGAAGCTTTCTTT
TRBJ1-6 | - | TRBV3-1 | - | CASSQDRGRGGSPLHF | TGTGCCAGCAGCCAAGATCGCGGGAGGGGCGGTTCACCCCTCCACTTT
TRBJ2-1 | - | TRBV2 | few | CASSARDLNEQFF | TGTGCCAGCAGTGCAAGAGACCTTAATGAGCAGTTCTTC
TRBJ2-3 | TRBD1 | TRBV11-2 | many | CASSLGQTTDTQYF | TGTGCCAGCAGCTTGGGACAGACCACAGATACGCAGTATTTT
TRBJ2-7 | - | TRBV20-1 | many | CSASPRAGEQYF | TGCAGTGCTAGTCCCAGGGCAGGCGAGCAGTACTTC
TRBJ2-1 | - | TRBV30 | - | CAWSIRTVRFF | TGTGCCTGGAGTATTAGGACCGTAAGGTTCTTC
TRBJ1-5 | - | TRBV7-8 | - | CASSPMGGLGNQPQHF | TGTGCCAGCAGCCCCATGGGAGGGTTAGGCAATCAGCCCCAGCATTTT
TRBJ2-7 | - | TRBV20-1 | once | CSVGTNSYEQYF | TGCAGCGTGGGGACAAACTCCTACGAGCAGTACTTC
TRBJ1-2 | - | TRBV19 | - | CASRYDERAHGYTF | TGTGCCAGTAGGTACGACGAGAGGGCCCATGGCTACACCTTC
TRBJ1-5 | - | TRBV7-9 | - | CASSQGGHSNQPQHF | TGTGCCAGCAGCCAAGGGGGACACTCCAATCAGCCCCAGCATTTT
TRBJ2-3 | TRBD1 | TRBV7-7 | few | CASSSGGTGTDTQYF | TGTGCCAGCAGCTCCGGGGGGACAGGGACAGATACGCAGTATTTT
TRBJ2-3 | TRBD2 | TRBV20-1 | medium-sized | CSAFPAGDEADTQYF | TGCAGTGCTTTCCCAGCGGGGGATGAGGCAGATACGCAGTATTTT
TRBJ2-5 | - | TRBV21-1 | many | CASSKGDGPGKETQYF | TGTGCCAGCAGCAAAGGCGATGGGCCAGGGAAAGAGACCCAGTACTTC
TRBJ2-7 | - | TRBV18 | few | CASSREGGMDEQYF | TGTGCCAGCTCACGGGAGGGGGGCATGGACGAGCAGTACTTC
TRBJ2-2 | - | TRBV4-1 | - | CASSTRTANTGELFF | TGCGCCAGCAGCACTAGGACAGCGAACACCGGGGAGCTGTTTTTT
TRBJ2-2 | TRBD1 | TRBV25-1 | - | CASSEGSRGPTGELFF | TGTGCCAGCAGTGAAGGGTCGAGGGGGCCCACCGGGGAGCTGTTTTTT
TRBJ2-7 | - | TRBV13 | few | CASSLGSGAYEQYF | TGTGCCAGCAGCTTAGGCTCAGGGGCCTACGAGCAGTACTTC
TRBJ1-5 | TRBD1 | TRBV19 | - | CASSLGQGDQPQHF | TGTGCCAGTAGTCTCGGACAGGGCGATCAGCCCCAGCATTTT
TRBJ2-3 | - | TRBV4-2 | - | CASSQGHTDTQYF | TGTGCCAGCAGCCAAGGCCACACAGATACGCAGTATTTT
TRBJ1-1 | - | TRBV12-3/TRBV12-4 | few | CASSFYTPNTEAFF | TGTGCCAGCAGTTTTTACACTCCGAACACTGAAGCTTTCTTT
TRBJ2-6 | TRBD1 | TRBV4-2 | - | CASSQDRGYGGANVLTF | TGTGCCAGCAGCCAAGACAGGGGGTATGGTGGGGCCAACGTCCTGACTTTC
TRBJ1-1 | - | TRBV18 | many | CASSRGAQNTEAFF | TGTGCCAGCTCACGAGGGGCACAGAACACTGAAGCTTTCTTT
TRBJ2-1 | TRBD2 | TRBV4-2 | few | CASSPRLAGGQIYNEQFF | TGTGCCAGCAGCCCTCGACTAGCGGGGGGCCAAATCTACAATGAGCAGTTCTTC
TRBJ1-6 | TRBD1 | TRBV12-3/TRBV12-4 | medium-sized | CASSRTGGGSSYNSPLHF | TGTGCCAGCAGTCGGACAGGGGGCGGTAGCTCCTATAATTCACCCCTCCACTTT
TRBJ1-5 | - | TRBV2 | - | CASGGVTNQPQHF | TGTGCCAGTGGTGGGGTCACCAATCAGCCCCAGCATTTT
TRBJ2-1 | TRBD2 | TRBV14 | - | CASSPGGTSGLSSYNEQFF | TGTGCCAGCAGCCCGGGGGGGACTAGCGGGCTGAGCTCCTACAATGAGCAGTTCTTC
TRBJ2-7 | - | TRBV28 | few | CASNSGLGLYEQYF | TGTGCCAGCAATTCAGGTTTGGGACTCTACGAGCAGTACTTC
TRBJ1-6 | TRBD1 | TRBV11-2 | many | CASSKGDSYNSPLHF | TGTGCCAGCTCCAAGGGGGACAGCTATAATTCACCCCTCCACTTT
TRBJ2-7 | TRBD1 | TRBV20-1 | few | CSAAAGTGDRYEQYF | TGCAGTGCTGCGGCCGGGACAGGGGATCGGTACGAGCAGTACTTC
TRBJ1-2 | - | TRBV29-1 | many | CSVATGRGYTF | TGCAGCGTGGCAACAGGTAGGGGCTACACCTTC
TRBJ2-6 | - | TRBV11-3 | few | CASSSGGNGANVLTF | TGTGCCAGCAGCTCCGGAGGGAATGGGGCCAACGTCCTGACTTTC
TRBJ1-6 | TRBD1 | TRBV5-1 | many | CASSLAPDRALNSPLHF | TGCGCCAGCAGCTTGGCCCCGGACAGGGCGCTTAATTCACCCCTCCACTTT
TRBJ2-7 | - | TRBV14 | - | CASSQVAGGYYEQYF | TGTGCCAGCAGCCAAGTGGCCGGGGGCTACTACGAGCAGTACTTC
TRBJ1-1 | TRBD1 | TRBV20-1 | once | CSAVTGRGDTEAFF | TGCAGTGCCGTGACGGGCAGGGGGGACACTGAAGCTTTCTTT
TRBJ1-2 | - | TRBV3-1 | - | CASSHTGGNYGYTF | TGTGCCAGCAGCCATACCGGGGGTAACTATGGCTACACCTTC
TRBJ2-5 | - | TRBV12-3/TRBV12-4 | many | CASSPSGTQYF | TGTGCCAGCAGTCCGTCAGGGACCCAGTACTTC
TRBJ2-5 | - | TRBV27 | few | CASSLLSQETQYF | TGTGCCAGCAGTTTACTCAGCCAAGAGACCCAGTACTTC
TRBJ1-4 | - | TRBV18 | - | CASSPMTATTNEKLFF | TGTGCCAGCTCCCCTATGACAGCCACAACTAATGAAAAACTGTTTTTT
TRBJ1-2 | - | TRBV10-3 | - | CAISESRGTGNYGYTF | TGTGCCATCAGTGAGTCGAGAGGGACGGGAAACTATGGCTACACCTTC
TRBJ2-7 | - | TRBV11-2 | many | CASSLEGFGPADEQYF | TGTGCCAGCAGCTTAGAGGGGTTCGGGCCCGCGGACGAGCAGTACTTC
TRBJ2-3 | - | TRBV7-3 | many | CASSSGLDTQYF | TGTGCCAGCAGCTCGGGACTAGATACGCAGTATTTT
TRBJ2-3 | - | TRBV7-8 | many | CASSSRRDGTDTQYF | TGTGCCAGCAGCTCCCGCCGGGACGGCACAGATACGCAGTATTTT
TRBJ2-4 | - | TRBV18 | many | CASVELAKNIQYF | TGTGCCAGCGTAGAGTTAGCCAAAAACATTCAGTACTTC
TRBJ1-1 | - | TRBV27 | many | CASSFDSSNTEAFF | TGTGCCAGCAGTTTCGACAGCTCGAACACTGAAGCTTTCTTT
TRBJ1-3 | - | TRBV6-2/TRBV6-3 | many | CASSPVGWNTIYF | TGTGCCAGCAGCCCAGTCGGTTGGAACACCATATATTTT
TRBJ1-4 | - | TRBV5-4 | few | CASSLVGGLATNEKLFF | TGTGCCAGCAGCTTGGTTGGAGGACTAGCAACTAATGAAAAACTGTTTTTT
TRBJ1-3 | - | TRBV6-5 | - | CASSSFRDMGPGNTIYF | TGTGCCAGCAGTTCCTTTCGGGACATGGGCCCTGGAAACACCATATATTTT
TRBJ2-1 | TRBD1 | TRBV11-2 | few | CASSFRRTGVSDEQFF | TGTGCCAGCAGCTTTCGGAGGACAGGGGTTTCGGATGAGCAGTTCTTC
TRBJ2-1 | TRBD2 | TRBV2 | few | CASSEVAGRTEQFF | TGTGCCAGCAGTGAGGTAGCGGGGAGAACTGAGCAGTTCTTC
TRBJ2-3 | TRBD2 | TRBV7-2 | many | CASSLGRTSGGAGDTQYF | TGTGCCAGCAGCTTAGGAAGGACTAGCGGGGGGGCCGGAGATACGCAGTATTTT